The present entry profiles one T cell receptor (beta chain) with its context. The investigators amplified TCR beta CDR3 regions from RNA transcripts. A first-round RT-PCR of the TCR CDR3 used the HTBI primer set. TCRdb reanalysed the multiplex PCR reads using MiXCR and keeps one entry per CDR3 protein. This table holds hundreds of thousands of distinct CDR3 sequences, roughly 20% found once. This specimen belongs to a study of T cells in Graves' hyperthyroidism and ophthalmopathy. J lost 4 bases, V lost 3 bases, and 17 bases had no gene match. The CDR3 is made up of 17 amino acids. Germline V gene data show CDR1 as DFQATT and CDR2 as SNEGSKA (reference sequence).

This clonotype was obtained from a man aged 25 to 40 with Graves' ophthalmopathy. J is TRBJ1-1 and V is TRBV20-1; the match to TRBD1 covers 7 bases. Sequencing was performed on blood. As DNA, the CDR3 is TGCAGTGCTAGTCAGCTGACAGGGTTGAGATTCGGCACTGAAGCTTTCTTT. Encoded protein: CSASQLTGLRFGTEAFF.